This TCR beta chain was captured by sequencing in a study of cytomegalovirus exposure and HLA in healthy donors. General study findings and limits: Cytomegalovirus association was listed for about 160 TCR beta chains. Across donors, presence/absence analyses took sequencing depth to be roughly uniform.

Germline V gene lookup returns CDR1 SGHTS and CDR2 YDEGEE. The CDR3 is 18 residues long. Trimming took 2 bases from V and 5 from J; bases not matched to a gene: 15. Regarding this clone: Its antigen is still unknown.

PCR involved 60 Vbeta and 13 Jbeta primers. TCRdb's table, derived via immunoSEQ multiplex PCR, lists solely in-frame clones and lacks some. This table holds under 150,000 clones, over 75% found once. This chain joins TRBV5-8 and TRBJ1-5, with TRBD1 identical over 8 bases. The sequencing sample was made of PBMCs. The sequence came from a woman between 50 and 59 years old in good health and CMV-seropositive. The CDR3 coding sequence is TGTGCCAGCAGCTTCGGGGTCGGACAGGGCTGGAGACATCAGCCCCAGCATTTT. The encoded protein is CASSFGVGQGWRHQPQHF.